The 2 T cell receptor beta chains in this list originate from one sample, sequenced in a study of blood T cell repertoires in COVID-19 (dated by TCRdb to 2019 to 2021). Library preparation employed the immunoSEQ multiplex PCR assay. Sourced from immuneACCESS, this table was stored by TCRdb with only in-frame sequences that have V and J called. A share of the clones is absent; for the studies checked, an unresolved V gene accounts for under half, and the remainder has no known explanation. Counted in this sample were roughly 70,000 clones; around nine tenths of them appeared once. Less than 3% of the sample goes to the ten largest clones. Sequenced input: peripheral blood. Source of these receptors: a man in his 70s with active or convalescent COVID-19.

The chain combines TRBV7-6 with TRBJ2-1, with 7 positions matching TRBD2. With V trimmed by 3 bases and J by 6 bases, 5 bases remained unmatched. The V gene's germline CDR1 is SGHVS and CDR2 FNYEAQ. This CDR3 has 14 amino acids. This chain's CDR3 is CASSLSSSGNEQFF. In DNA form, the CDR3 reads TGTGCCAGCAGCTTGTCCTCTAGCGGCAATGAGCAGTTCTTC.

This clone has a handful of counts. The chain combines TRBV30 with TRBJ2-7, with TRBD1 identical over 8 bases. The CDR3 is 14 amino acids. CDR1 and CDR2 from the germline V gene are GTSNPN and SVGIG (reference sequence). V lost 2 bases, J lost 3 bases, and 6 bases stayed unmatched. The CDR3 is CAWSKSGGGYEQYF. CDR3 nucleotide sequence: TGTGCCTGGAGTAAATCAGGGGGCGGCTACGAGCAGTACTTC.